The source of this T cell receptor beta chain is a study of prognosis after radiotherapy for stage I lung cancer. Study background: Radiotherapy: SBRT, 3 to 5 fractions, biologically effective dose at least 100 Gy. Study-wide results and limits: The authors reported that TRBV and TRBJ gene usage differed between patients with and without metastases.

It was by two-round multiplex PCR that TCR beta CDR3 was amplified from genomic DNA. The first PCR round targeted every TRBV and TRBJ gene with specific primers. One entry per CDR3 protein, called by TCRdb with MiXCR from the multiplex PCR reads. The sample has about 35,000 distinct CDR3 sequences, 30% to 35% seen once. In its sample, this clonotype was seen many times. Its antigen remains unidentified. CDR3 length: 15 amino acids. Germline CDR1 is SGHRS and CDR2 is YFSETQ. The germline V and J ends were trimmed by 4 bases and 7 bases, with 20 bases remaining between them. The sample consisted of PBMCs, taken before or after stereotactic body radiation therapy (not recorded which). This chain joins TRBV5-1 and TRBJ1-2, with D perhaps matching TRBD1 (6 bases). The TCR sequence derives from a donor at least 50 years old with non-small cell lung cancer. The CDR3 region is CASSADPDRSSGYTF. The CDR3 DNA sequence: TGCGCCAGCAGCGCCGACCCGGACAGATCCTCTGGCTACACCTTC.